The sequence of this TCR beta chain was determined in a study of graft-versus-host responses after intestinal transplantation. Study in general: Anti-thymocyte globulin induction preceded 2 to 4 years of tacrolimus and steroid maintenance in all recipients.

CDR3 length: 15 residues. Looked up from germline, CDR1 is MGHRA and CDR2 is YSYEKL. V was cut by 2 bases and J by 2 bases, with 10 bases left in between. Generated by immunoSEQ multiplex PCR, the TCRdb table keeps only in-frame clones and is missing some. This sample has tens of thousands of clones, with roughly 90% found just once. As to this clone: Its matching antigen is unknown.

This specimen was unstimulated CD8+ T cells sorted from spleen or lymph node cells, taken before intestinal transplant. V usage is TRBV4-1 and J usage is TRBJ2-1, with D uncertain. The TCR comes from a human donor who received an intestinal transplant. The CDR3 here is CASSQQVNAYNEQFF. In DNA form, the CDR3 reads TGCGCCAGCAGCCAACAGGTAAACGCCTACAATGAGCAGTTCTTC.